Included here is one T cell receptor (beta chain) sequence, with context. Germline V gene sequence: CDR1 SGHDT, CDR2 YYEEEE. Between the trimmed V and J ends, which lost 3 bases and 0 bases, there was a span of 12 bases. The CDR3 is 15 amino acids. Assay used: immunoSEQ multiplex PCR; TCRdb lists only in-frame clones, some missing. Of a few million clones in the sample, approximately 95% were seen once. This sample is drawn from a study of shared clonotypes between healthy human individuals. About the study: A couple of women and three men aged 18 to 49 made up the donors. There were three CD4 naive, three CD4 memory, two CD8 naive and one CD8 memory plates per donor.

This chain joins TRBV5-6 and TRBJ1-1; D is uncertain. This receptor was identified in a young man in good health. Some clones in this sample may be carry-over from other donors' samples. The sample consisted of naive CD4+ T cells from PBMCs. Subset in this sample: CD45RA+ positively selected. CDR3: CASSSPGRVNTEAFF. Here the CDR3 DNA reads TGTGCCAGCAGCTCTCCGGGTAGGGTGAACACTGAAGCTTTCTTT.